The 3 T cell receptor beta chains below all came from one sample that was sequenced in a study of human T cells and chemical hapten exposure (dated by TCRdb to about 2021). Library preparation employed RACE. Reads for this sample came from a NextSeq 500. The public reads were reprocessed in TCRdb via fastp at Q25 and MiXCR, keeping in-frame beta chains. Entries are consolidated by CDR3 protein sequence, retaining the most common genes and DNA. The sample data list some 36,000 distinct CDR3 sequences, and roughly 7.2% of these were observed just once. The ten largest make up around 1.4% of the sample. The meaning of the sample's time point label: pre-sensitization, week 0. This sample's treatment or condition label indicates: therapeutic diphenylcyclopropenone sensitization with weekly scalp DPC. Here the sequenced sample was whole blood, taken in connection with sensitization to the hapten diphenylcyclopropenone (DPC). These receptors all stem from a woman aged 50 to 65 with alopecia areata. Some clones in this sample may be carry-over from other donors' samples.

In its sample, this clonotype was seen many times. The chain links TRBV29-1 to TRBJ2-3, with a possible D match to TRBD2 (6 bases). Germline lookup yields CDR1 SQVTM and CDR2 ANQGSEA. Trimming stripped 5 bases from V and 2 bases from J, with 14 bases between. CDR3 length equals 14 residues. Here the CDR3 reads CSVRWGRLTDTQYF. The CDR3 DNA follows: TGCAGCGTTCGGTGGGGGAGGCTCACAGATACGCAGTATTTT.

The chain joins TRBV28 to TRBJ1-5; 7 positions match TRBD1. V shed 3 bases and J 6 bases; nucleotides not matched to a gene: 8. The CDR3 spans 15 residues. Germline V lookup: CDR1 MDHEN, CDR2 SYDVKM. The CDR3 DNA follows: TGTGCCAGCAGTTTCCTAGACAGGGAAGGTCAGCCCCAGCATTTT. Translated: CASSFLDREGQPQHF.

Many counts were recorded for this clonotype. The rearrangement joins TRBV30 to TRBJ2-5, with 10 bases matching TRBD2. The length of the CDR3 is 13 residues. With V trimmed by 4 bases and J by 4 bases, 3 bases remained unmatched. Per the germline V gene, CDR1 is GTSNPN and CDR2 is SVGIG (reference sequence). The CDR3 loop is CAWTSGSLETQYF. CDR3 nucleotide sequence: TGTGCCTGGACTAGCGGGAGTTTAGAGACCCAGTACTTC.